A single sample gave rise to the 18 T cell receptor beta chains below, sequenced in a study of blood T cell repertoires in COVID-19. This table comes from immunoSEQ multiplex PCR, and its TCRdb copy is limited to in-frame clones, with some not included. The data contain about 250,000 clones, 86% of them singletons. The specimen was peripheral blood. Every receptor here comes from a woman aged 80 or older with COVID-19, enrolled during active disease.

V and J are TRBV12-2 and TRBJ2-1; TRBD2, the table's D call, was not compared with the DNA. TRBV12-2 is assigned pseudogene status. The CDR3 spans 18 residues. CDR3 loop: CASRLRRPSSGGRNEQFF. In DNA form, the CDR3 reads TGTGCAAGTCGCCTCCGGCGACCTTCTAGCGGGGGGAGGAATGAGCAGTTCTTC.

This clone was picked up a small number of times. CDR3 nucleotides: TGTGCCAGCAGCACCGGACAGGGCTCCCTTCCCTATGGCTACACCTTC. Amino acids: CASSTGQGSLPYGYTF. V is TRBV9 and J is TRBJ1-2; TRBD1 agrees at 8 bases. In germline, CDR1 is SGDLS, CDR2 YYNGEE. Unmatched junction bases numbered 12, after V lost 4 bases and J lost 4 bases. CDR3 length: 16 amino acids.

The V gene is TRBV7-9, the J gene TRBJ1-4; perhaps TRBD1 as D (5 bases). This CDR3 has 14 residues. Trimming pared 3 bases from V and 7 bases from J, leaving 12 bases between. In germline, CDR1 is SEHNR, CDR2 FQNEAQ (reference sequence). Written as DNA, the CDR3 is TGTGCCAGCAGCTTGGGGCTTCAGGGTGAAAAACTGTTTTTT. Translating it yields CASSLGLQGEKLFF.

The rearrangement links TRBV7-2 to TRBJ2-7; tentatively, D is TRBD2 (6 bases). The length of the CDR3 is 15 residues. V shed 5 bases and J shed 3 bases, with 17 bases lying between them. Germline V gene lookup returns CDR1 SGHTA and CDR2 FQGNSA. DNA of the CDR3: TGTGCCAGCAGCATCGGTGGGACTGAGATCTACGAGCAGTACTTC. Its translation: CASSIGGTEIYEQYF.

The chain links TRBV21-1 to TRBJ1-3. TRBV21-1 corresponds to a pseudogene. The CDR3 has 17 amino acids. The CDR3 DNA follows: TGTGCCAGCAGCCCGAAGGGAGGCAGTGAGGGAGGAAACACCATATATTTT. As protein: CASSPKGGSEGGNTIYF.

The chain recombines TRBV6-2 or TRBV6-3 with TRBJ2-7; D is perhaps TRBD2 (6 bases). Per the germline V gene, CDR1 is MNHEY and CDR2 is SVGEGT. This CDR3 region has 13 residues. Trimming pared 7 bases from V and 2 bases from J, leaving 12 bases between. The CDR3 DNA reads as TGTGCCAGCACCCCGGGACTTACCTACGAGCAGTACTTC. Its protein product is CASTPGLTYEQYF.

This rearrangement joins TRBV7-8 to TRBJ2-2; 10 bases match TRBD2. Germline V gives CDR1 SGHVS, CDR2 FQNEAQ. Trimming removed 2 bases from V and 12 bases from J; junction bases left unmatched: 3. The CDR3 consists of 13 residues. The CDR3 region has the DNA TGTGCCAGCAGCTTATATAGCGGGGGGAAGCTGTTTTTT. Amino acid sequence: CASSLYSGGKLFF.

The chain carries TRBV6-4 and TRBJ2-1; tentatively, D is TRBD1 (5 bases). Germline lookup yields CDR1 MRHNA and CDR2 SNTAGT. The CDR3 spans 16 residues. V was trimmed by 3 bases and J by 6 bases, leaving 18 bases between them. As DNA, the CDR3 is TGTGCCAGCAGTGAACACGTCAGCACAGGATCCAATGAGCAGTTCTTC. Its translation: CASSEHVSTGSNEQFF.

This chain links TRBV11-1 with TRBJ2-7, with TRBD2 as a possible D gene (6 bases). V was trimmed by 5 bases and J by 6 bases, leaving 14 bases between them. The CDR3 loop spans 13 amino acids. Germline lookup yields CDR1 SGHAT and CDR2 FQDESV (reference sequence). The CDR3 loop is CASSRGAILEQYF. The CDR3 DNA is TGTGCCAGCAGCCGCGGGGCCATCCTCGAGCAGTACTTC.

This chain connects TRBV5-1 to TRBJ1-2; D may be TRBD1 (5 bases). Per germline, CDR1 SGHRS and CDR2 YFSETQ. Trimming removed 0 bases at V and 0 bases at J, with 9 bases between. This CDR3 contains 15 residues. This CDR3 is CASSLGGLANYGYTF. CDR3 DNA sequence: TGCGCCAGCAGCTTGGGGGGACTGGCTAACTATGGCTACACCTTC.

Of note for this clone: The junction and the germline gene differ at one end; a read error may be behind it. The CDR3 DNA reads TGTGCCAGCAGCCCGAGGGGCAGGGGTTATTCGGCTTTT. Its translation is CASSPRGRGYSAF. This chain uses TRBV7-2 with TRBJ1-1; weak D call: TRBD1 (6 bases). CDR1 is SGHTA and CDR2 is FQGNSA in the germline V gene. The CDR3 length is 13 residues.

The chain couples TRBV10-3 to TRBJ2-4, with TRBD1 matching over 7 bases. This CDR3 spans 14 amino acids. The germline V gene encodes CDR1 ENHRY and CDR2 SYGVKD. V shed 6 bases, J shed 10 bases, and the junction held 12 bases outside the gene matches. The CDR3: CAIRDDRQGRIQYF. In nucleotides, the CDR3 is TGTGCCATCAGGGACGACCGACAGGGCCGAATTCAGTACTTC.

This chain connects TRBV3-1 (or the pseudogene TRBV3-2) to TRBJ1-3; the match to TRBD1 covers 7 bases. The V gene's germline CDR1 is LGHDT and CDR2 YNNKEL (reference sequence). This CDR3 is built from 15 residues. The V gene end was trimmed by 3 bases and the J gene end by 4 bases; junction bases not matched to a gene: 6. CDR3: CASSQWDSRGNTIYF. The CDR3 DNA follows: TGTGCCAGCAGCCAGTGGGACAGTAGAGGAAACACCATATATTTT.

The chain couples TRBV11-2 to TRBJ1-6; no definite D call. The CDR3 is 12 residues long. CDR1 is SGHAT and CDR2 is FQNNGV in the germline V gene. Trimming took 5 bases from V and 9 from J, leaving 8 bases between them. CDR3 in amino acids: CASSLPGSPLHF. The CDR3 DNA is TGTGCCAGCAGCCTCCCCGGTTCACCCCTCCACTTT.

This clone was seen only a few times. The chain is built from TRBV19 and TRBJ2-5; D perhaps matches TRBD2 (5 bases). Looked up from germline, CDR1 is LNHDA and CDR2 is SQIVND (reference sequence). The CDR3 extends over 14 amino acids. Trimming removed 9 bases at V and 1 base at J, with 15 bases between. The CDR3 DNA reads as TGTGCCAGCAGCTCGCGCGGGCCCCAAGAGACCCAGTACTTC. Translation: CASSSRGPQETQYF.

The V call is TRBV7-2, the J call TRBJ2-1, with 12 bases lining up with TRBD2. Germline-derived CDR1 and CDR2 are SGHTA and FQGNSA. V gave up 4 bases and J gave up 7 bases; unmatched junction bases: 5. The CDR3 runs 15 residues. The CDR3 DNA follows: TGTGCCAGCAGCTCTAGCGGGGGGGCGCATAATGAGCAGTTCTTC. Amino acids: CASSSSGGAHNEQFF.

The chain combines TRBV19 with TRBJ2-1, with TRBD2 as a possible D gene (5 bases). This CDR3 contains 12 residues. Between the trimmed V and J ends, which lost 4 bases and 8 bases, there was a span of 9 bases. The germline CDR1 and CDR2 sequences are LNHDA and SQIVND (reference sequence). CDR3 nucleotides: TGTGCCAGTAGTACCTGGGGAGATGAGCAGTTCTTC. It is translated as CASSTWGDEQFF.

CDR3 bases: TGTGCCAGCACCAGGGGCGAGGATTCACCCCTCCACTTT. It specifies CASTRGEDSPLHF. The chain employs TRBV6-5 and TRBJ1-6; D is perhaps TRBD1 (6 bases). This CDR3 region has 13 residues. V was shortened by 7 bases and J by 8 bases, with 12 bases between the two germline ends. Germline CDR1 reads MNHEY; CDR2 reads SVGAGI.